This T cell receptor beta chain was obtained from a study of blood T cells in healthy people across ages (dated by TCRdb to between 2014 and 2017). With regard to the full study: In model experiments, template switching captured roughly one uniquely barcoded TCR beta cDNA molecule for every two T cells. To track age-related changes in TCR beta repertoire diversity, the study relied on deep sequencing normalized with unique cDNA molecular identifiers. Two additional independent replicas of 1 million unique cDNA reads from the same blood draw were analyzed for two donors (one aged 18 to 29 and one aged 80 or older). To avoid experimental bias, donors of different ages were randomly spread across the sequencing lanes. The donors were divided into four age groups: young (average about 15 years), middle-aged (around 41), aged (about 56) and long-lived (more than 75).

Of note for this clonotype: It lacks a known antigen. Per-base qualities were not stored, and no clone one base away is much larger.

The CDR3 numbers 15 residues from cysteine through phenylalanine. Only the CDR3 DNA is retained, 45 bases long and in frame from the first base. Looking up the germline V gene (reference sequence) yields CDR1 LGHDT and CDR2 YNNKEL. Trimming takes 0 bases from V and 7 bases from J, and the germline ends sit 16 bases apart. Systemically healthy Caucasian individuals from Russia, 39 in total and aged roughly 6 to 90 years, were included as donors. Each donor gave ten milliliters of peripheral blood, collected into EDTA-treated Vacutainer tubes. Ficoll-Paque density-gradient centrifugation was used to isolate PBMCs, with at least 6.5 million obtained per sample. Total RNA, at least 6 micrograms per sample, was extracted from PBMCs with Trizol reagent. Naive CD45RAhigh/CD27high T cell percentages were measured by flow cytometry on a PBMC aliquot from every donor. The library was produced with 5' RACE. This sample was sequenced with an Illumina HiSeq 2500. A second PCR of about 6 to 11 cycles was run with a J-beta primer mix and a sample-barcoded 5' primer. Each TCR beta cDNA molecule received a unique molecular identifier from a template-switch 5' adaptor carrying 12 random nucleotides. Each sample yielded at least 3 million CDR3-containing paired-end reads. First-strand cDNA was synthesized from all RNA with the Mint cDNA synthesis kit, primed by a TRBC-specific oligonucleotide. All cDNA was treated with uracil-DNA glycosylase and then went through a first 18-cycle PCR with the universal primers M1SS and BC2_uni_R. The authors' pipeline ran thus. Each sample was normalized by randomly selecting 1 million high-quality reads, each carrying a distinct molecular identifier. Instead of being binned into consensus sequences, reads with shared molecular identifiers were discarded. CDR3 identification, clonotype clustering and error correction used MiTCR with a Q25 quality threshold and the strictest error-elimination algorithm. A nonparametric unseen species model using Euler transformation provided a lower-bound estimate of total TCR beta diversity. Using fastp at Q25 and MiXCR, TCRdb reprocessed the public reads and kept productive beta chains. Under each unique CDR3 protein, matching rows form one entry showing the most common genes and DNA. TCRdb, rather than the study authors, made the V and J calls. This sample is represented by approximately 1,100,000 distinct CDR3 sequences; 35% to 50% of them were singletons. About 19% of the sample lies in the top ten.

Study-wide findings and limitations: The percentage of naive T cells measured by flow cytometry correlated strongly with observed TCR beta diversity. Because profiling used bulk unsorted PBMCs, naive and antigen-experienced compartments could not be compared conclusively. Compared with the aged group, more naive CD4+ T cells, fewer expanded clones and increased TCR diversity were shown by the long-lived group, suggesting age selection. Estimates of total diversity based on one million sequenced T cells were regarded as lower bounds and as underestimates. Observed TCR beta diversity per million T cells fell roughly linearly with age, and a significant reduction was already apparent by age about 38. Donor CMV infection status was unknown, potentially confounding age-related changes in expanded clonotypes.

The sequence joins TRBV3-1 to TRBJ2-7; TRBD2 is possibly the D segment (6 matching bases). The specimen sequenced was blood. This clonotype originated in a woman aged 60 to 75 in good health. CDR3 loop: CASSQDLIRRGEQYF. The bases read TGTGCCAGCAGCCAAGATCTTATTCGGCGGGGTGAGCAGTACTTC.